This T cell receptor beta chain was found in a study of beta chain features in type 1 diabetes. Findings of the study overall: It was among patients, rather than healthy donors, that naive, central memory and Treg TCRB repertoires appeared more similar. Moderate yet significant TCRB CDR3 shortening was seen in Type 1 diabetes patients in all four CD4+ subsets.

What was sequenced were expressed TCRB transcripts, since all of the isolated RNA had been reverse transcribed. The data were produced by immunoSEQ multiplex PCR, yet TCRdb's version contains in-frame clones alone and is incomplete. The sample lists about 640,000 clones; around 11% were seen once. This clone was seen a handful of times. Antigen unknown. V was cut by 0 bases and J by 0 bases, with 9 bases left in between. The CDR3 extends over 15 amino acids. The V gene's germline CDR1 is MNHEY and CDR2 SVGAGI. Sequenced input: naive CD4+ T cells from blood. The sequence came from a man aged 25-45 years with type 1 diabetes. The genes are TRBV6-5 and TRBJ2-7, with D unresolved. The CDR3 DNA reads TGTGCCAGCAGTTACTCGAAAGAAGGCTCCTACGAGCAGTACTTC. As protein: CASSYSKEGSYEQYF.